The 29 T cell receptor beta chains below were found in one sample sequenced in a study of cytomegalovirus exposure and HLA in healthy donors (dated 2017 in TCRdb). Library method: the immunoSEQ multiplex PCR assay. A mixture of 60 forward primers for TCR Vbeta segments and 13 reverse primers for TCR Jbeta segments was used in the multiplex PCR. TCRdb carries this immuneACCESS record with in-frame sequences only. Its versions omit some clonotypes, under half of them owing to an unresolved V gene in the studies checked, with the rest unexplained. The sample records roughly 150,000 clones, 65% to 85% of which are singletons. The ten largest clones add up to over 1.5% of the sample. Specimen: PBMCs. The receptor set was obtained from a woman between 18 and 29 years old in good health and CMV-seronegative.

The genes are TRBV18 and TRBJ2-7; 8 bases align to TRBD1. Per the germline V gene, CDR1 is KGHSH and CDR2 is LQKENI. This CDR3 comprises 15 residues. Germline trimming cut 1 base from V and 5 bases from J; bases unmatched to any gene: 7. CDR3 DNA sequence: TGTGCCAGCTCACCACTCAGGGGGCAGTCGAACGAGCAGTACTTC. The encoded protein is CASSPLRGQSNEQYF.

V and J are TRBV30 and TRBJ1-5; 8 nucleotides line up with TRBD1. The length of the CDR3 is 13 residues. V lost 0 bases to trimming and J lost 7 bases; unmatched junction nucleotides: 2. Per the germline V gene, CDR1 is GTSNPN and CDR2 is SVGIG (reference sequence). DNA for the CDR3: TGTGCCTGGAGTGTAGCAGGGGGCCAGCCCCAGCATTTT. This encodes CAWSVAGGQPQHF. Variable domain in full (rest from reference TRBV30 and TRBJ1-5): SQTIHQWPATLVQPVGSPLSLECTVEGTSNPNLYWYRQAAGRGLQLLFYSVGIGQISSEVPQNLSASRPQDRQFILSSKKLLLSDSGFYLCAWSVAGGQPQHFGDGTRLSIL.

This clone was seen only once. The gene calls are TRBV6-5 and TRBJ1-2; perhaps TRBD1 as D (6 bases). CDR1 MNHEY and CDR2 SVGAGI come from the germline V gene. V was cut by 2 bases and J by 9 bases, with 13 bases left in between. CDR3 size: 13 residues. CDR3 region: CASSYRWDTRYTF. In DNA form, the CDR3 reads TGTGCCAGCAGTTACAGGTGGGACACCCGCTACACCTTC.

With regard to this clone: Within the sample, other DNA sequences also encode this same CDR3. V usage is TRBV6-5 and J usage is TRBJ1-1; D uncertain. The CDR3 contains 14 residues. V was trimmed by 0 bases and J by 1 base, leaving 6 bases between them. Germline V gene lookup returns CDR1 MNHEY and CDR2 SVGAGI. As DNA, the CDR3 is TGTGCCAGCAGTTACTCTGGCGGGAACACTGAAGCTTTCTTT. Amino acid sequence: CASSYSGGNTEAFF.

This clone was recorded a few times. The CDR3 DNA reads as TGTGCCAGCAGCTTGGACAGATCCTACGAGCAGTACTTC. Its translation: CASSLDRSYEQYF. The chain is built from TRBV5-6 and TRBJ2-7, with D uncertain. The CDR3 is 13 amino acids. V dropped 0 bases and J dropped 1 base, with 5 bases sitting between them. Germline loops: CDR1 SGHDT, CDR2 YYEEEE.

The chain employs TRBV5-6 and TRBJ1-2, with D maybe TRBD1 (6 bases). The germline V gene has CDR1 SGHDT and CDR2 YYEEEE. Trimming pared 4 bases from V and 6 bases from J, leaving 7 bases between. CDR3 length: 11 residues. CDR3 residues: CASSRTDGYTF. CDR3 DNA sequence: TGTGCCAGCAGCAGGACAGATGGCTACACCTTC. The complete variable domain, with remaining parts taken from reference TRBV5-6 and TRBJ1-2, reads DAGVTQSPTHLIKTRGQQVTLRCSPKSGHDTVSWYQQALGQGPQFIFQYYEEEERQRGNFPDRFSGHQFPNYSSELNVNALLLGDSALYLCASSRTDGYTFGSGTRLTVV.

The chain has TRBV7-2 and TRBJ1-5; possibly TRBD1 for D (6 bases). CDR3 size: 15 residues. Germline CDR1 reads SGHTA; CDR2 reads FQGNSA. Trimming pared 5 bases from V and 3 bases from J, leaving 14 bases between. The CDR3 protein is CASSQGGQPNQPQHF. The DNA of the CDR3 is TGTGCCAGCAGCCAGGGCGGACAGCCCAATCAGCCCCAGCATTTT.

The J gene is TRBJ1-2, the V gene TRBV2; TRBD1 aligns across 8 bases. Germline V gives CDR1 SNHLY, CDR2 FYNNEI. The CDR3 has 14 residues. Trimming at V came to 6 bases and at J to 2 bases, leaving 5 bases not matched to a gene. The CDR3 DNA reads TGTGCCAGCAGAAAGACAGGGGAGAACTATGGCTACACCTTC. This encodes CASRKTGENYGYTF.

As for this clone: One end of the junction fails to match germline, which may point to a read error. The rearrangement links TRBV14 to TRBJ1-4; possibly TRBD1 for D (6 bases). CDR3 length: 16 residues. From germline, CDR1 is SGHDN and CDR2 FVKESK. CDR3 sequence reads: CASSQATGFSNEKLFF. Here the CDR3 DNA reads TGTGCCAGCAGTCAAGCTACAGGGTTCTCTAATGAAAAACTGTTTTTT.

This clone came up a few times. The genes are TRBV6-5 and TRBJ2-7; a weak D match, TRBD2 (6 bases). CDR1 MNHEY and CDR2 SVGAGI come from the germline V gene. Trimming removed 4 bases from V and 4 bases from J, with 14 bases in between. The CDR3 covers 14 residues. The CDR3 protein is CASSSPTGGYEQYF. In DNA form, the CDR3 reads TGTGCCAGCAGTTCCCCAACAGGAGGGTACGAGCAGTACTTC.

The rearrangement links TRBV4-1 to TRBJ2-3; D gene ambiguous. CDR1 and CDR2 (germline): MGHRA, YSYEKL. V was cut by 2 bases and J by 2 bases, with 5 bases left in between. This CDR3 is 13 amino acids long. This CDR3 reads CASSQPYTDTQYF. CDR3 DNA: TGCGCCAGCAGCCAACCCTACACAGATACGCAGTATTTT.

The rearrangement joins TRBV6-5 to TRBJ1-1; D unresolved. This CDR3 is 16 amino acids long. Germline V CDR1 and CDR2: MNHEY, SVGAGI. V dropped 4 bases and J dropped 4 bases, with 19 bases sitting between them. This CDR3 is CASSFSSNSLATEAFF. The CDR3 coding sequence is TGTGCCAGCAGTTTTTCGAGTAACAGCCTTGCCACTGAAGCTTTCTTT.

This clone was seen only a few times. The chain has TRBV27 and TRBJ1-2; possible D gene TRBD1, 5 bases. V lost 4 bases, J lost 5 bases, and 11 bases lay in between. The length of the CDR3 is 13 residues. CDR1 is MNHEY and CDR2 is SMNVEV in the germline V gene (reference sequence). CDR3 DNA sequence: TGTGCCAGCAGTTCGTCCGCAGGGTATGGCTACACCTTC. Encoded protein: CASSSSAGYGYTF.

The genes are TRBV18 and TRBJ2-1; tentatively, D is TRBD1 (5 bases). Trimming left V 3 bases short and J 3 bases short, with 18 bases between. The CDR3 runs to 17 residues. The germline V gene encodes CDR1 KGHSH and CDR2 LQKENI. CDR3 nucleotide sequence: TGTGCCAGCTCACCCACCCTCGTGGGGCAGTACTACAATGAGCAGTTCTTC. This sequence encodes CASSPTLVGQYYNEQFF.

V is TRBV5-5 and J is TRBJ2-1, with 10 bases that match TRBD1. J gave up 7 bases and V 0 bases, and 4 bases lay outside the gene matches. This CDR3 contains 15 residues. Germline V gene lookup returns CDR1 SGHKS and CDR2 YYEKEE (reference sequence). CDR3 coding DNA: TGTGCCAGCAGCTTGGGGGACAGGGGTTGGAATGAGCAGTTCTTC. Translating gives CASSLGDRGWNEQFF.

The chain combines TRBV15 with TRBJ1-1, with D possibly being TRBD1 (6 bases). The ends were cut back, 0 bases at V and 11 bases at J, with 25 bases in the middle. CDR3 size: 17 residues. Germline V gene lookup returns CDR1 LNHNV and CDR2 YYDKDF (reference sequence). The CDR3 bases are TGTGCCACCAGCAGAGATCAGCCAGGGGCGCCCGCCCGCCTGGCTTTCTTT. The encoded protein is CATSRDQPGAPARLAFF.

In DNA, the CDR3 is TGTGCCAGCAGCTTATCCGCTACAGTTAAGAACTATGGCTACACCTTC. It encodes CASSLSATVKNYGYTF. The V call is TRBV7-8, the J call TRBJ1-2, with D hard to call. Trimming stripped 2 bases from V and 2 bases from J, with 15 bases between. CDR1 SGHVS and CDR2 FQNEAQ come from the germline V gene. The CDR3 runs to 16 residues.

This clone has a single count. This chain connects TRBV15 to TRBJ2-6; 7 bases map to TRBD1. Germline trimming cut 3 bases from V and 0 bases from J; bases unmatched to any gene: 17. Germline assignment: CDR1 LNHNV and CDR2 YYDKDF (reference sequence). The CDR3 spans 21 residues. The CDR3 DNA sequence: TGTGCCACCAGCAGCCCTGGGACAGATCTATTGTCGATCTCTGGGGCCAACGTCCTGACTTTC. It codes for CATSSPGTDLLSISGANVLTF.

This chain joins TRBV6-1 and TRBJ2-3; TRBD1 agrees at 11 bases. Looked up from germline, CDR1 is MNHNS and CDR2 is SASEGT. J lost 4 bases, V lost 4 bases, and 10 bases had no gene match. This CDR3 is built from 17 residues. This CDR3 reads CASSVWDRGRPSDTQYF. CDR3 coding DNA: TGTGCCAGCAGTGTCTGGGACAGGGGGAGGCCGTCAGATACGCAGTATTTT.

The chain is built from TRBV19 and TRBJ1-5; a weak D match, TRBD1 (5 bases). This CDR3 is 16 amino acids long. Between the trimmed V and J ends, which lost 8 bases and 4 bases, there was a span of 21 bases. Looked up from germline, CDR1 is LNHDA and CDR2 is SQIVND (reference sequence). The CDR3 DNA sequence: TGTGCCAGTGGGCCGGGCAGGGAGGTATATAATCAGCCCCAGCATTTT. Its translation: CASGPGREVYNQPQHF.

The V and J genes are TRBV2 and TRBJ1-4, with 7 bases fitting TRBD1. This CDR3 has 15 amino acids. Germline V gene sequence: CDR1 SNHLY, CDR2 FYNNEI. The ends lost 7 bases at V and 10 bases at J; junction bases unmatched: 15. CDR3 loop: CASTNFEGAHGKLFF. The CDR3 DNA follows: TGTGCCAGCACCAACTTCGAGGGGGCGCACGGAAAACTGTTTTTT. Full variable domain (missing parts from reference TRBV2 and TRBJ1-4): EPEVTQTPSHQVTQMGQEVILRCVPISNHLYFYWYRQILGQKVEFLVSFYNNEISEKSEIFDDQFSVERPDGSNFTLKIRSTKLEDSAMYFCASTNFEGAHGKLFFGSGTQLSVL.

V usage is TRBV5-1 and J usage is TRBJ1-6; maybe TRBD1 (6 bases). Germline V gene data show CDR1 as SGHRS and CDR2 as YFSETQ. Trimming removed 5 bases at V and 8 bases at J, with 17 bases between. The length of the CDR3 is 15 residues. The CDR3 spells CASRYGQLEDSPLHF. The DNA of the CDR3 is TGCGCCAGCAGATACGGACAGCTCGAAGATTCACCCCTCCACTTT.

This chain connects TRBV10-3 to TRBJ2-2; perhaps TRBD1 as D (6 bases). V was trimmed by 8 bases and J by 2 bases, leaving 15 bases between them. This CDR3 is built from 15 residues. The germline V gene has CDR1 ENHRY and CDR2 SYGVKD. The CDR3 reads CAIGPGHSNTGELFF. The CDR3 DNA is TGTGCCATCGGCCCGGGACACTCCAACACCGGGGAGCTGTTTTTT.

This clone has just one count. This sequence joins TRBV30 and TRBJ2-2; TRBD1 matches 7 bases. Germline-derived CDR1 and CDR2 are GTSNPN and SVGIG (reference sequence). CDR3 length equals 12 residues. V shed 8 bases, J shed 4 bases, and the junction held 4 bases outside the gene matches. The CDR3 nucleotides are TGTGCCAGGGGACAGTCCACCGGGGAGCTGTTTTTT. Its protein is CARGQSTGELFF.

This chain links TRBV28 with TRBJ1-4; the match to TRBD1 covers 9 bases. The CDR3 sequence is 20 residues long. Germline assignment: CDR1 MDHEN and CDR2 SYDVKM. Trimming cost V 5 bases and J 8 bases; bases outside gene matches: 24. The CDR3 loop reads CASSSFFPGQGRVPGEKLFF. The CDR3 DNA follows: TGTGCCAGCAGTAGTTTTTTCCCGGGACAGGGAAGAGTACCCGGGGAAAAACTGTTTTTT.

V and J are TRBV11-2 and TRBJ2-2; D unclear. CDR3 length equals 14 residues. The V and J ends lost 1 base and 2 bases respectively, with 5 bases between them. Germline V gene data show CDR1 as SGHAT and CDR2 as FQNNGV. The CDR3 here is CASSLVSNTGELFF. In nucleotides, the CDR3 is TGTGCCAGCAGCTTAGTATCCAACACCGGGGAGCTGTTTTTT.

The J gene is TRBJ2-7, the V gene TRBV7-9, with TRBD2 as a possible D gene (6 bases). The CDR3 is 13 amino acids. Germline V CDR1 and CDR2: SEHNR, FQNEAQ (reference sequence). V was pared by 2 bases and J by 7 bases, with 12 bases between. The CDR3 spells CASSLMQAGEQYF. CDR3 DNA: TGTGCCAGCAGCTTAATGCAGGCGGGGGAGCAGTACTTC.

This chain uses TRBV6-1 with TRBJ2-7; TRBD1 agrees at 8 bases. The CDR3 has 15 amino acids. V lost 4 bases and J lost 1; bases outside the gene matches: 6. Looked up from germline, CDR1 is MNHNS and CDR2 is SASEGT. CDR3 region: CASSAGTGRSYEQYF. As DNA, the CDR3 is TGTGCCAGCAGTGCCGGGACAGGCCGTTCCTACGAGCAGTACTTC.

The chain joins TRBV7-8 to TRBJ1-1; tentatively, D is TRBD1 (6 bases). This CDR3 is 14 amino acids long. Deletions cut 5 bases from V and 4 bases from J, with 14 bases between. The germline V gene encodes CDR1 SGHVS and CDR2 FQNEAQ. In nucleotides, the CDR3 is TGTGCCAGCAGCCAAACGGCCAGGGGCACTGAAGCTTTCTTT. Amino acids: CASSQTARGTEAFF.